The rows below give T cell receptor beta chains drawn from one sample of a study of blood T cell repertoires in COVID-19. Using immunoSEQ multiplex PCR, the repertoire was profiled, and TCRdb retains in-frame clones only, with some absent. The data hold approximately 100,000 clones, with 80% to 90% observed a single time. Sequencing was performed on PBMCs or T cells enriched from blood (not recorded which). The receptor set was obtained from a woman aged 45-59 years who had recovered from COVID-19. CDR3s include the opening cysteine and the closing phenylalanine or tryptophan. The D gene is left open where the match is weak. The listing skips clone size in some rows; elsewhere it reads once, few, many or a size class.

j_call	v_call	clone_size	d_call	cdr3_nt	cdr3_aa
TRBJ1-1	TRBV5-1	NA	TRBD1	TGCGCCAGCAGCTCACGCGGGACAGAGGGCACTGAAGCTTTCTTT	CASSSRGTEGTEAFF
TRBJ2-7	TRBV5-6	NA	TRBD2	TGTGCCAGCAGCTTGGGGCCTAGCGGGACCTACGAGCAGTACTTC	CASSLGPSGTYEQYF
TRBJ2-7	TRBV9	NA	NA	TGTGCCAGCAGCGTAGCGGGGATCCCCTACGAGCAGTACTTC	CASSVAGIPYEQYF
TRBJ1-5	TRBV3-1/TRBV3-2	NA	NA	TGTGCCAGCAGCCAATCTGGGGGCGGTAGCAATCAGCCCCAGCATTTT	CASSQSGGGSNQPQHF
TRBJ2-3	TRBV7-8	NA	TRBD2	TGTGCCAGCAGCTTAAACCCTAGCGGCCTCCTGAGCGATACGCAGTATTTT	CASSLNPSGLLSDTQYF
TRBJ1-5	TRBV27	NA	TRBD1	TGTGCCAGCAGTCAGGACAGGGGGCCTCAGCCCCAGCATTTT	CASSQDRGPQPQHF
TRBJ2-2	TRBV5-1	NA	TRBD1	TGCGCCAGCAGCCCGGGACAGGGGGCCGGGGAGCTGTTTTTT	CASSPGQGAGELFF
TRBJ1-1	TRBV11-2	NA	NA	TGTGCCAGCAGCTTAGCCGAGCGCACTGAAGCTTTCTTT	CASSLAERTEAFF
TRBJ1-1	TRBV6-5	once	NA	TGTGCCAGCAGTTACCGAGGAGTTGGGAACACTGAAGCTTTCTTT	CASSYRGVGNTEAFF
TRBJ1-2	TRBV11-2	few	TRBD1	TGTGCCAGCAGCGTGGGGACAGGAGGCTACACCTTC	CASSVGTGGYTF
TRBJ2-7	TRBV6-5	NA	NA	TGTGCCAGCAGCCGAACCCCCCTGGGGCCGACGGGGCAGTACTTC	CASSRTPLGPTGQYF
TRBJ2-7	TRBV5-4	NA	TRBD2	TGTGCCAGCAGCTTGGCCGGGGCTAGCGGGAGGGCGCACGAGCAGTACTTC	CASSLAGASGRAHEQYF
TRBJ2-7	TRBV7-7	few	TRBD1	TGTGCCAGCAGCTTAGGCAGGGGGCTAGGCTACGAGCAGTACTTC	CASSLGRGLGYEQYF
TRBJ2-3	TRBV11-2	NA	NA	TGTGCCAGCAGCTTATCGTCGGGTATCGGCACAGATACGCAGTATTTT	CASSLSSGIGTDTQYF
TRBJ2-3	TRBV29-1	NA	NA	TGCAGCGTACAACCCCATGGAGAAGGCGCGCAGTATTTT	CSVQPHGEGAQYF
TRBJ2-5	TRBV20-1	NA	NA	TGCAGTGCTAGAGCGGAGGAGACCCAGTACTTC	CSARAEETQYF
TRBJ1-2	TRBV5-1	NA	TRBD1	TGCGCCAGCAGCTTGGGGGCGGACAGGGGATCTTTCTATGGCTACACCTTC	CASSLGADRGSFYGYTF
TRBJ1-1	TRBV5-1	NA	NA	TGCGCCAGCAGCGCGGACAGAGTAACTGGCATAGCTGAAGCTTTCTTT	CASSADRVTGIAEAFF
TRBJ2-7	TRBV28	NA	TRBD2	TGTGCCAGCAGTCATCGGACTAGCGGGGGAGGGGCCGAGCAGTACTTC	CASSHRTSGGGAEQYF
TRBJ2-2	TRBV5-6	NA	NA	TGTGCCAGCAGCTTGTCGATGGCTGGGGAGCTGTTTTTT	CASSLSMAGELFF
TRBJ2-1	TRBV19	NA	NA	TGTGCCAGTACCGCAGGGCCCCTCGGTGAGCAGTTCTTC	CASTAGPLGEQFF
TRBJ1-4	TRBV28	NA	TRBD1	TGTGCCAGCAGTTACGGGACAGGGGGAAATGAAAAACTGTTTTTT	CASSYGTGGNEKLFF
TRBJ1-6	TRBV30	NA	NA	TGTGCCTGGAAAGGGGGTAGCTCCTATAATTCACCCCTCCACTTT	CAWKGGSSYNSPLHF
TRBJ1-5	TRBV28	NA	NA	TGTGCCAGCAGTTTGTTTCAGAGCAATCAGCCCCAGCATTTT	CASSLFQSNQPQHF
TRBJ2-3	TRBV28	once	TRBD1	TGTGCCAGCAGCGGGACAGCTAGCACAGATACGCAGTATTTT	CASSGTASTDTQYF
TRBJ2-3	TRBV28	NA	TRBD2	TGTGCCAGCAGTTTGCCCGCCGCCCTAGCGGGAGGGCCGGAAGATACGCAGTATTTT	CASSLPAALAGGPEDTQYF
TRBJ2-1	TRBV5-1	NA	TRBD2	TGCGCCAGCAGCTTGGGACTAGCGGGGGGGTACAATGAGCAGTTCTTC	CASSLGLAGGYNEQFF
TRBJ1-3	TRBV28	NA	NA	TGTGCCAGCAGTTCCCCGGCCGGGTCTGGAAACACCATATATTTT	CASSSPAGSGNTIYF
TRBJ2-3	TRBV6-2/TRBV6-3	NA	TRBD2	TGTGCCAGCAGTTCCGGGACTAGCGGGTACACAGATACGCAGTATTTT	CASSSGTSGYTDTQYF
TRBJ2-5	TRBV24-1	NA	NA	TGTGCCACCAGTGATTCCGGGTCGGACCAGTACTTC	CATSDSGSDQYF
TRBJ2-1	TRBV15	NA	NA	TGTGCCACCAGCAGAGCGTTTTCGTCTACTAAATACAATGAGCAGTTCTTC	CATSRAFSSTKYNEQFF
TRBJ2-1	TRBV5-1	NA	TRBD2	TGCGCCAGCGCTTATTTGTGGACTAGAAATGAGCAGTTCTTC	CASAYLWTRNEQFF
TRBJ1-1	TRBV11-2	NA	NA	TGTGCCAGCAGCTTAGGAGGCCGACAGTTTTCCACTGAAGCTTTCTTT	CASSLGGRQFSTEAFF
TRBJ1-1	TRBV29-1	NA	NA	TGCAGCGTTGCCCCGGAAGCTTTCTTT	CSVAPEAFF
TRBJ2-7	TRBV3-1/TRBV3-2	NA	NA	TGTGCCAGCAGCCACCAACAGGGCCCCTACGAGCAGTACTTC	CASSHQQGPYEQYF
TRBJ1-5	TRBV30	few	TRBD1	TGTGCCTGGAGCCTAGGGGGCAATGGCGTTCAGCCCCAGCATTTT	CAWSLGGNGVQPQHF
TRBJ2-5	TRBV27	once	TRBD2	TGTGCCAGCGCTCTAGCGGGAGTCTTTGAGACCCAGTACTTC	CASALAGVFETQYF
TRBJ2-2	TRBV5-1	few	NA	TGCGCCAGACTAATTTCGGGTAATAGGGGTCCCGGGGAGCTGTTTTTT	CARLISGNRGPGELFF
TRBJ1-4	TRBV6-1	NA	NA	TGTGCCAGCAGTGTGACAGGAGAGGATGAAAAACTGTTTTTT	CASSVTGEDEKLFF
TRBJ1-1	TRBV18	once	NA	TGTGCCAGCTCACCAAATCCGCCAGTAGCTTTCTTT	CASSPNPPVAFF
TRBJ2-7	TRBV20-1	NA	NA	TGCAGTGCTAGGGGGGCGTACGAGCAGTACTTC	CSARGAYEQYF
TRBJ1-1	TRBV28	NA	NA	TGTGCCAGCAGTTTACCACAAGATGAAGCTTTCTTT	CASSLPQDEAFF
TRBJ1-5	TRBV28	once	NA	TGTGCCAGCAGTCCAATAACTTGGGCACAGCCCCAGCATTTT	CASSPITWAQPQHF
TRBJ2-5	TRBV5-1	NA	TRBD2	TGCGCCAGCAGCTCGACTAGCGGGGGGGAGACCCAGTACTTC	CASSSTSGGETQYF
TRBJ1-2	TRBV5-5	NA	TRBD1	TGTGCCAGCAGCTTGACGGATCGCGACAGGGGGCTACCTCATGGCTACACCTTC	CASSLTDRDRGLPHGYTF
TRBJ2-7	TRBV28	NA	NA	TGTGCCAGCAGTTTTCGGGGGACCATATCCTACGAGCAGTACTTC	CASSFRGTISYEQYF
TRBJ2-1	TRBV7-3	NA	TRBD1	TGTGCCAGCAGCCCCCGTGGCAGGGGGCTAAACAATGAGCAGTTCTTC	CASSPRGRGLNNEQFF
TRBJ2-3	TRBV24-1	few	TRBD2	TGTGCCACCAGTGACCCACGGTTCGGGGGGAGGGATACGCAGTATTTT	CATSDPRFGGRDTQYF
TRBJ2-5	TRBV11-2	NA	TRBD2	TGTGCCAGCAGCGCGGGACTAGCGGGAGGAGAGACCCAGTACTTC	CASSAGLAGGETQYF
TRBJ2-1	TRBV6-2/TRBV6-3	NA	TRBD1	TGTGCCAGCAGTTTGGGACAGGGGTTCGATGAGCAGTTCTTC	CASSLGQGFDEQFF
TRBJ2-7	TRBV27	NA	TRBD2	TGTGCCAGCAGTTTCCTACTAGCGGGGGGGCCATACGAGCAGTACTTC	CASSFLLAGGPYEQYF
TRBJ1-1	TRBV7-9	NA	NA	TGTGCCAGCAGCCGGGACCGGGACGGGGGGTCGAACACTGAAGCTTTCTTT	CASSRDRDGGSNTEAFF
TRBJ1-5	TRBV19	few	TRBD1	TGTGCCAGTAGTAAGGACAGGGGAAGCGGCAATCAGCCCCAGCATTTT	CASSKDRGSGNQPQHF
TRBJ1-6	TRBV15	NA	NA	TGTGCCACCAGCGAGGGGGATAATTCACCCCTCCACTTT	CATSEGDNSPLHF
TRBJ1-2	TRBV18	NA	TRBD1	TGTGCCAGCTCACCTATAACCGGGACAGTAGATTATGGCTACACCTTC	CASSPITGTVDYGYTF
TRBJ2-1	TRBV2	NA	TRBD2	TGTGCCAGCACGTCACTAGCGGGCAATGAGCAGTTCTTC	CASTSLAGNEQFF
TRBJ2-7	TRBV27	NA	NA	TGTGCCAGCAGTCCCACCGTGGGGGCCGAGCAGTACTTC	CASSPTVGAEQYF
TRBJ2-1	TRBV3-1/TRBV3-2	NA	NA	TGTGCCAGCAGCCAAGTTCGTCTAGCGCGTAGTGAGCAGTTCTTC	CASSQVRLARSEQFF
TRBJ2-2	TRBV2	NA	NA	TGTGCCAGCAGTGTAGGCCAGGTGAACACCGGGGAGCTGTTTTTT	CASSVGQVNTGELFF
TRBJ2-7	TRBV2	NA	TRBD1	TGTGCCAGCCACTGGACAGGGAGCTCCTACGAGCAGTACTTC	CASHWTGSSYEQYF